These 9 T cell receptor beta chains were all obtained from the same sample, sequenced in a study of cytomegalovirus exposure and HLA in healthy donors. The method was immunoSEQ multiplex PCR; TCRdb's version includes in-frame clones alone and lacks a portion of them. This table has some 210,000 clones, around four fifths appearing once. The source material was PBMCs. The source is a woman aged 18-35 years in good health and CMV-seronegative.

The rearrangement joins TRBV7-7 to TRBJ2-1, with TRBD2 identical over 13 bases. J was trimmed by 5 bases and V by 4 bases; bases with no gene match: 2. CDR3 length equals 15 residues. Germline V gene data show CDR1 as SSHAT and CDR2 as FNYEAQ (reference sequence). CDR3 protein: CASSSGLAGNNEQFF. CDR3 nucleotide sequence: TGTGCCAGCAGCTCGGGACTAGCGGGGAACAATGAGCAGTTCTTC.

The gene calls are TRBV12-5 and TRBJ2-7; 9 positions agree with TRBD1. V lost 5 bases to trimming and J lost 1 base; unmatched junction nucleotides: 6. The CDR3 runs 15 residues. Germline V CDR1 and CDR2: LGHNT, FRNRAP. Here the CDR3 reads CASGPSGTGSYEQYF. Here the CDR3 DNA reads TGTGCTAGTGGTCCGTCCGGGACAGGGTCCTACGAGCAGTACTTC.

V usage is TRBV9 and J usage is TRBJ2-7; 7 bases line up with TRBD1. After removal of 4 bases from V and 1 base from J, the junction contained 5 bases not matched to a gene. This CDR3 has 14 residues. Germline loops: CDR1 SGDLS, CDR2 YYNGEE. The CDR3 spells CASSTTGQSYEQYF. CDR3 nucleotide sequence: TGTGCCAGCAGCACTACGGGACAGTCCTACGAGCAGTACTTC.

The chain joins TRBV30 to TRBJ2-7; D is possibly TRBD1 (5 bases). Germline V lookup: CDR1 GTSNPN, CDR2 SVGIG (reference sequence). Between the trimmed V and J ends, which lost 0 bases and 1 base, there was a span of 7 bases. This CDR3 region has 13 residues. The CDR3 DNA reads as TGTGCCTGGAGTGTTGACAGTTCCTACGAGCAGTACTTC. Amino acid sequence: CAWSVDSSYEQYF.

This clone was recorded only once. The chain joins TRBV5-4 to TRBJ1-4, with D unresolved. V shed 0 bases and J shed 5 bases, with 5 bases lying between them. Germline loops: CDR1 SGHNT, CDR2 YYREEE (reference sequence). The CDR3 contains 13 residues. CDR3 DNA: TGTGCCAGCAGCTTGGACCAGAATGAAAAACTGTTTTTT. Residues: CASSLDQNEKLFF.

This chain joins TRBV2 and TRBJ2-2; TRBD1 or TRBD2 may be the D gene (5 bases each). The CDR3 is 15 amino acids. Germline lookup yields CDR1 SNHLY and CDR2 FYNNEI. Deletions cut 6 bases from V and 4 bases from J, with 15 bases between. The CDR3 region has the DNA TGTGCCAGCAGGGGGACGGCCTCCGGCACCGGGGAGCTGTTTTTT. Translating gives CASRGTASGTGELFF.

V gene TRBV15 combines with J gene TRBJ1-2, with D unclear. This CDR3 has 15 amino acids. Germline V gene sequence: CDR1 LNHNV, CDR2 YYDKDF (reference sequence). The germline V and J ends were trimmed by 3 bases and 8 bases, with 19 bases remaining between them. The CDR3 loop is CATSRTSSGKGGYTF. The CDR3 region has the DNA TGTGCCACCAGCAGGACCTCGAGCGGGAAAGGCGGCTACACCTTC.

A single count supports this clone. The rearrangement joins TRBV2 to TRBJ2-7, with a weak D call TRBD2 (5 bases). Between the trimmed V and J ends, which lost 8 bases and 4 bases, there was a span of 18 bases. Germline-derived CDR1 and CDR2 are SNHLY and FYNNEI. The CDR3 consists of 14 residues. The CDR3 nucleotides read TGTGCCAGCTCCCTTCAGCGGACGGGGTACGAGCAGTACTTC. Amino acids: CASSLQRTGYEQYF.

This sequence joins TRBV2 and TRBJ2-2, with 8 bases aligning to TRBD2. Germline V gives CDR1 SNHLY, CDR2 FYNNEI. The CDR3 runs to 17 residues. Germline trimming cut 1 base from V and 5 bases from J; bases unmatched to any gene: 9. The CDR3 DNA is TGTGCCAGCAGTGAAGAGGGGGGCGGGAGGTGGACCGGGGAGCTGTTTTTT. It is translated as CASSEEGGGRWTGELFF.